One sample yielded the 28 T cell receptor beta chains listed below, sequenced in a study of regulatory T cells in long-lasting Graves disease. Time point defined: newly diagnosed GD, antithyroid drugs for less than 3 months. Extracted RNA from PBMCs served as the source of the TCR library. iRepertoire HTBI primers and Arm-PCR of CDR3 regions built TCR beta libraries. TCRdb used MiXCR to reprocess the multiplex PCR reads, holding one entry per CDR3 protein. The sample includes about 220,000 distinct CDR3 sequences, less than 20% seen only once; the top ten take 12%. These same data were also listed under a study on T cells in Graves' hyperthyroidism and ophthalmopathy.

Sample: peripheral blood mononuclear cells (PBMCs), taken at new diagnosis, from a patient treated with antithyroid drugs. The receptors were sampled from a woman aged 30 to 39 with Graves disease.

This clonotype came up many times. The rearrangement uses TRBV20-1 and TRBJ1-1; D gene unclear. V dropped 6 bases and J dropped 1 base, with 12 bases sitting between them. Germline-derived CDR1 and CDR2 are DFQATT and SNEGSKA (reference sequence). The CDR3 is 13 residues long. The CDR3 is CSARALSNTEAFF. The CDR3, as DNA: TGCAGTGCGCGAGCCCTTTCGAACACTGAAGCTTTCTTT.

This clonotype has just a few counts. The chain recombines TRBV18 with TRBJ2-1, with 11 nucleotides matching TRBD2. V shed 3 bases and J 0 bases; nucleotides not matched to a gene: 19. The length of the CDR3 is 22 residues. The germline CDR1 and CDR2 sequences are KGHSH and LQKENI. CDR3 nucleotides: TGTGCCAGCTCACCCACTAGCGGGAGAACGAGCTGGGGGTCCAGCTCCTACAATGAGCAGTTCTTC. Translating gives CASSPTSGRTSWGSSSYNEQFF.

A few counts support this clonotype. The gene calls are TRBV28 and TRBJ2-7, with unresolved D. CDR3 length: 13 amino acids. The V gene's germline CDR1 is MDHEN and CDR2 SYDVKM. Trimming removed 6 bases from V and 5 bases from J, with 14 bases in between. The CDR3, as DNA: TGTGCCAGCAGGCGTGCCCTCCCCAACGAGCAGTACTTC. Translating gives CASRRALPNEQYF. Full variable domain (outside the CDR3, taken from reference TRBV28 and TRBJ2-7): DVKVTQSSRYLVKRTGEKVFLECVQDMDHENMFWYRQDPGLGLRLIYFSYDVKMKEKGDIPEGYSVSREKKERFSLILESASTNQTSMYLCASRRALPNEQYFGPGTRLTVT.

This clonotype was counted at least ten times. The chain carries TRBV6-1 and TRBJ2-7, with D hard to call. The V end lost 0 bases, the J end lost 4 bases, and 16 bases lay between the germline ends. The length of the CDR3 is 16 residues. The germline CDR1 and CDR2 sequences are MNHNS and SASEGT. The CDR3, as DNA: TGTGCCAGCAGTGAAGCGCCGACCTCATCCCCGTACGAGCAGTACTTC. It codes for CASSEAPTSSPYEQYF.

This clonotype was seen ten or more times. The rearrangement links TRBV5-6 to TRBJ1-1; D might be TRBD1 (5 bases). The germline gives CDR1 SGHDT, CDR2 YYEEEE. V shed 3 bases and J shed 1 base, with 7 bases lying between them. The CDR3 contains 13 residues. The CDR3 protein is CASSWTQNTEAFF. In nucleotides, the CDR3 is TGTGCCAGCAGCTGGACACAGAACACTGAAGCTTTCTTT.

This clonotype was seen repeatedly, ten times or more. J is TRBJ1-2 and V is TRBV2; D remains unclear. CDR1 and CDR2 from the germline V gene are SNHLY and FYNNEI. The CDR3 length is 11 residues. V lost 4 bases and J lost 6, with 6 bases in between. Here the CDR3 DNA reads TGTGCCAGCAGTGCCGGGGATGGCTACACCTTC. Translation: CASSAGDGYTF.

This clonotype has a count of ten or more. The V and J genes are TRBV28 and TRBJ2-3, with D perhaps matching TRBD1 (7 bases). Between the trimmed V and J ends, which lost 9 bases and 3 bases, there was a span of 16 bases. Germline V gene data show CDR1 as MDHEN and CDR2 as SYDVKM. This CDR3 is built from 14 residues. CDR3 sequence: CARRQGGRTDTQYF. CDR3 coding DNA: TGTGCCAGGCGACAGGGAGGAAGGACAGATACGCAGTATTTT.

At least ten counts were recorded for this clonotype. J is TRBJ2-4 and V is TRBV20-1, with a tentative D call TRBD2 (6 bases). Germline V gene data show CDR1 as DFQATT and CDR2 as SNEGSKA (reference sequence). The CDR3 consists of 13 residues. V lost 3 bases and J 8 bases, leaving 14 bases between the germline ends. The CDR3 region is CSASTPPGDIQYF. CDR3 in DNA: TGCAGTGCTAGTACTCCGCCGGGGGACATTCAGTACTTC.

There are many counts of this clonotype. The CDR3: CASSFGQSNLYNEQFF. As DNA, the CDR3 is TGTGCCAGCAGCTTTGGTCAGTCCAACCTCTACAATGAGCAGTTCTTC. The chain uses TRBV7-6 and TRBJ2-1; D is undetermined. Trimming took 3 bases from V and 3 from J, leaving 15 bases between them. Germline CDR1 reads SGHVS; CDR2 reads FNYEAQ. There are 16 residues in the CDR3.

This clonotype came up many times. J is TRBJ1-2 and V is TRBV12-3 or TRBV12-4; weak D call: TRBD1 (6 bases). The CDR3 length is 14 residues. Trimming stripped 2 bases from V and 3 bases from J, with 10 bases between. DNA of the CDR3: TGTGCCAGCAGTTTAAGGGGGAGGGACTATGGCTACACCTTC. This sequence encodes CASSLRGRDYGYTF.

There are a few counts of this clonotype. V usage is TRBV30 and J usage is TRBJ1-1; 8 nucleotides agree with TRBD1. CDR3 length: 13 residues. Germline CDR1 and CDR2: GTSNPN and SVGIG (reference sequence). With 7 bases clipped from V and 5 bases from J, the junction kept 9 bases outside the gene matches. The CDR3 here is CALSTGVITEAFF. The CDR3 DNA reads TGTGCCTTATCGACAGGGGTAATTACTGAAGCTTTCTTT.

This clonotype showed up many times. The rearrangement uses TRBV24-1 and TRBJ1-1, with D hard to call. Per the germline V gene, CDR1 is KGHDR and CDR2 is SFDVKD. V lost 9 bases, J lost 2 bases, and 9 bases lay in between. The CDR3 extends over 12 amino acids. This CDR3 is CATSDPNTEAFF. The CDR3, as DNA: TGTGCCACCTCAGACCCTAACACTGAAGCTTTCTTT.

As for this clonotype: This CDR3 fails to terminate in the conserved phenylalanine or tryptophan, so it likely reflects a read error. The CDR3 DNA reads TGTACCAGCAGTTTGTTCTTCTCCGGGACAGGTGATCAGCCCCAGCATCTT. Residues: CTSSLFFSGTGDQPQHL. V is TRBV27 and J is TRBJ1-5; 8 bases line up with TRBD1. Germline V gene data show CDR1 as MNHEY and CDR2 as SMNVEV (reference sequence). The CDR3 is 17 residues long.

The V call is TRBV7-9, the J call TRBJ1-1; weak D call: TRBD1 (6 bases). CDR3 size: 16 residues. V shed 1 base and J shed 4 bases, with 16 bases lying between them. CDR1 and CDR2 from the germline V gene are SEHNR and FQNEAQ (reference sequence). The CDR3 reads CASSLVPGAIFTEAFF. Here the CDR3 DNA reads TGTGCCAGCAGCTTAGTTCCGGGGGCGATCTTCACTGAAGCTTTCTTT.

The rearrangement uses TRBV2 and TRBJ1-1, with a possible D match to TRBD1 (6 bases). Trimming stripped 8 bases from V and 4 bases from J, with 17 bases between. This CDR3 has 14 residues. Per the germline V gene, CDR1 is SNHLY and CDR2 is FYNNEI. This CDR3 reads CASAEWGALTEAFF. CDR3 bases: TGTGCCAGCGCCGAGTGGGGGGCCCTCACTGAAGCTTTCTTT. The full variable domain, in which reference TRBV2 and TRBJ1-1 provide the parts outside the CDR3, is EPEVTQTPSHQVTQMGQEVILRCVPISNHLYFYWYRQILGQKVEFLVSFYNNEISEKSEIFDDQFSVERPDGSNFTLKIRSTKLEDSAMYFCASAEWGALTEAFFGQGTRLTVV.

This clonotype was observed many times. This chain links TRBV24-1 with TRBJ2-1; D is perhaps TRBD1 or TRBD2 (5 bases each). CDR1 and CDR2 from the germline V gene are KGHDR and SFDVKD. Trimming stripped 4 bases from V and 6 bases from J, with 12 bases between. The CDR3 is 14 residues long. CDR3 DNA sequence: TGTGCCACCAGTGACCCGGCGAGGGGCAATGAGCAGTTCTTC. Encoded protein: CATSDPARGNEQFF.

This clonotype was seen ten or more times. J is TRBJ2-3 and V is TRBV5-1, with 7 bases identical to TRBD1. The germline V gene has CDR1 SGHRS and CDR2 YFSETQ. V lost 1 base to trimming and J lost 1 base; unmatched junction nucleotides: 6. The CDR3 has 16 amino acids. The CDR3 DNA follows: TGCGCCAGCAGCTTGATGGACAGGTTGGGCACAGATACGCAGTATTTT. It is translated as CASSLMDRLGTDTQYF.

This clonotype was seen repeatedly, ten times or more. The chain has TRBV19 and TRBJ1-4; a weak D match, TRBD1 (5 bases). Trimming pared 6 bases from V and 5 bases from J, leaving 13 bases between. The germline V gene encodes CDR1 LNHDA and CDR2 SQIVND (reference sequence). The CDR3 is 14 amino acids. CDR3 protein: CASRTSGLNEKLFF. CDR3 DNA: TGTGCCAGTAGGACATCAGGGCTAAATGAAAAACTGTTTTTT.

At least ten counts were recorded for this clonotype. The chain employs TRBV19 and TRBJ1-2; perhaps TRBD1 as D (6 bases). V was trimmed by 0 bases and J by 4 bases, leaving 9 bases between them. Germline lookup yields CDR1 LNHDA and CDR2 SQIVND (reference sequence). The CDR3 totals 14 residues. For the CDR3, the DNA is TGTGCCAGTAGTATAGATGGACAGATCTATGGCTACACCTTC. It codes for CASSIDGQIYGYTF.

This clonotype was seen repeatedly, ten times or more. This chain links TRBV2 with TRBJ2-3; 8 bases line up with TRBD2. The trim removed 4 bases at V and 4 bases at J, leaving 10 bases unmatched. Per germline, CDR1 SNHLY and CDR2 FYNNEI. The CDR3 consists of 16 residues. CDR3: CASSGNGAGVSDTQYF. CDR3 nucleotides: TGTGCCAGCAGTGGGAATGGAGCGGGAGTCTCAGATACGCAGTATTTT.

The V call is TRBV9, the J call TRBJ2-1; no reliable D call. The CDR3 length is 13 residues. V shed 6 bases and J shed 5 bases, with 12 bases lying between them. Germline V lookup: CDR1 SGDLS, CDR2 YYNGEE. CDR3 region: CASTFGPDNEQFF. For the CDR3, the DNA is TGTGCCAGCACCTTCGGACCGGACAATGAGCAGTTCTTC. Based on the CDR3 plus reference TRBV9 and TRBJ2-1, the full variable domain is DSGVTQTPKHLITATGQRVTLRCSPRSGDLSVYWYQQSLDQGLQFLIQYYNGEERAKGNILERFSAQQFPDLHSELNLSSLELGDSALYFCASTFGPDNEQFFGPGTRLTVL.

This clonotype was picked up many times. In DNA, the CDR3 is TGCAGTGCTAGAGGGGCGGCCAGCTCGCCCTCCTACGAGCAGTACTTC. Translating gives CSARGAASSPSYEQYF. The chain employs TRBV20-1 and TRBJ2-7; D not certain. The V and J ends lost 1 base and 0 bases respectively, with 16 bases between them. Looked up from germline, CDR1 is DFQATT and CDR2 is SNEGSKA (reference sequence). The length of the CDR3 is 16 residues.

This rearrangement joins TRBV27 to TRBJ2-5, with 11 positions matching TRBD2. The CDR3 length is 15 residues. CDR1 is MNHEY, CDR2 SMNVEV, per germline (reference sequence). Unmatched junction bases numbered 4, after V lost 5 bases and J lost 2 bases. As DNA, the CDR3 is TGTGCCAGCAGTCGCCGACTAGCGGGGCAAGAGACCCAGTACTTC. This translates into CASSRRLAGQETQYF.

This clonotype appeared many times. The rearrangement uses TRBV29-1 and TRBJ2-3; TRBD2 matches at 12 bases. This CDR3 comprises 15 residues. J was trimmed by 3 bases and V by 7 bases; bases with no gene match: 8. Looked up from germline, CDR1 is SQVTM and CDR2 is ANQGSEA. CDR3 bases: TGCAGCGGCCGACTAGCGGGAGTATGGACAGATACGCAGTATTTT. Translating gives CSGRLAGVWTDTQYF.

This clonotype was seen ten or more times. This rearrangement joins TRBV10-3 to TRBJ2-7; weak D call: TRBD2 (7 bases). Germline V lookup: CDR1 ENHRY, CDR2 SYGVKD. V lost 6 bases and J 3 bases, leaving 21 bases between the germline ends. The CDR3 consists of 16 residues. CDR3 in amino acids: CAISAEGAGEGYEQYF. The CDR3 DNA reads as TGTGCCATCAGCGCCGAAGGGGCAGGGGAGGGCTACGAGCAGTACTTC.

This clonotype occurred many times. The chain has TRBV6-2 or TRBV6-3 and TRBJ2-7, with D tentatively TRBD1 (6 bases). The CDR3 loop spans 13 amino acids. Germline V CDR1 and CDR2: MNHEY, SVGEGT. The V end was cut by 6 bases, the J end by 3 bases, with 12 bases between. The CDR3 DNA reads as TGTGCCAGCAGACAGGGCTCAGTCTACGAGCAGTACTTC. This translates into CASRQGSVYEQYF.

V and J are TRBV25-1 and TRBJ2-7, with 7 bases fitting TRBD1. The V segment lost 5 bases and the J segment 7 bases; nucleotides outside the gene matches: 14. Per the germline V gene, CDR1 is MGHDK and CDR2 is SYGVNS. The CDR3 sequence is 15 residues long. DNA of the CDR3: TGTGCCAGCAGTCAATCCGGGACAGTTCTTTGGGAGCAGTACTTC. It is translated as CASSQSGTVLWEQYF.

The CDR3 DNA reads TGCGCCAGCAGCTTCCGATGGAGGGATGAGCAGTTCTTC. This translates into CASSFRWRDEQFF. The chain has TRBV5-1 and TRBJ2-1; tentatively, D is TRBD2 (6 bases). Germline V lookup: CDR1 SGHRS, CDR2 YFSETQ. Trimming took off 2 bases at V and 8 bases at J, with 11 bases between the two ends. This CDR3 is built from 13 residues.